What follows are 4 T cell receptor beta chains derived from one specimen sequenced in a study of blood T cell repertoires in COVID-19 (dated by TCRdb to 2018 to 2020). Libraries were built with the immunoSEQ multiplex PCR assay. The source is immuneACCESS, and TCRdb retained only in-frame sequences with V and J called. Part of the clones is not carried over; for the studies checked, unresolved V genes explain less than half of this, and the remainder is unexplained. This sample is represented by roughly 69,000 clones; around 84% of them were singletons. The ten largest clones add up to more than 9% of the sample. Source material: peripheral blood. These receptors were taken from a human donor in a cohort sampled during active COVID-19.

The rearrangement links TRBV28 to TRBJ2-1; the match to TRBD2 covers 7 bases. V shed 8 bases, J shed 8 bases, and the junction held 9 bases outside the gene matches. Germline V gene lookup returns CDR1 MDHEN and CDR2 SYDVKM. The CDR3 covers 13 residues. CDR3 DNA: TGTGCCAGCTCCAATGGGAGGGCTTATGAGCAGTTCTTC. Protein product: CASSNGRAYEQFF.

The gene calls are TRBV4-3 and TRBJ1-1; possibly TRBD1 for D (6 bases). Deletions cut 4 bases from V and 1 base from J, with 7 bases between. Germline CDR1 and CDR2: LGHNA and YSLEER. The CDR3 is 13 amino acids. This CDR3 is CASSPTGNTEAFF. DNA of the CDR3: TGCGCCAGCAGCCCGACAGGGAACACTGAAGCTTTCTTT.

This chain connects TRBV29-1 to TRBJ2-4; a possible D gene is TRBD1 (6 bases). V gave up 4 bases and J gave up 7 bases, with 11 bases separating them. Germline V CDR1 and CDR2: SQVTM, ANQGSEA. This CDR3 contains 12 residues. For the CDR3, the DNA is TGCAGCGTTGTGGGGACATTTAACATTCAGTACTTC. It yields the protein CSVVGTFNIQYF.

The chain combines TRBV5-1 with TRBJ1-1, with D unresolved. The CDR3 totals 13 residues. Per germline, CDR1 SGHRS and CDR2 YFSETQ. V dropped 5 bases and J dropped 3 bases, with 11 bases sitting between them. CDR3: CASRPDTHTEAFF. CDR3 coding DNA: TGCGCCAGCAGACCCGACACTCACACTGAAGCTTTCTTT.